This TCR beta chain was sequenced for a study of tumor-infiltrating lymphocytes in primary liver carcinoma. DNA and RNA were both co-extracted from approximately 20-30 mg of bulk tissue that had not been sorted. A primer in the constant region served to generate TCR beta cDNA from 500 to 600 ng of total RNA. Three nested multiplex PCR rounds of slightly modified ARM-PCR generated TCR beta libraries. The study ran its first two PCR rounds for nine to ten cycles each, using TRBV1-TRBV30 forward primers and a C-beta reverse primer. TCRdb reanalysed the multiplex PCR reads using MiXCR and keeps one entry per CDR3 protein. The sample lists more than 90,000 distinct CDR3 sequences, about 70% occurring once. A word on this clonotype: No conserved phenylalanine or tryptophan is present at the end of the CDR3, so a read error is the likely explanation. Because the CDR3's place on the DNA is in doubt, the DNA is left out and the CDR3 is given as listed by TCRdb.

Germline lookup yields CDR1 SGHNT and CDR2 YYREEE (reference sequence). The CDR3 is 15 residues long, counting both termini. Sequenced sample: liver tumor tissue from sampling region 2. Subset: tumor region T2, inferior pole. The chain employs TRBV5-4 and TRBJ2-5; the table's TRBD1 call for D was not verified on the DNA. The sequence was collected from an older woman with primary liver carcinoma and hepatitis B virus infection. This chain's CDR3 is CASSLRTGGEETQYS.